This T cell receptor (beta chain) appears in the sequencing data of a study of blood T cell repertoires in COVID-19. The assay was immunoSEQ multiplex PCR, and TCRdb's table has in-frame clones only and misses some. The repertoire has 250,000 to 400,000 clones, 75% to 90% of them found once; the top ten carry 2.5% to 3.5%. The CDR3 consists of 15 residues. CDR1 and CDR2 (germline): KGHSH, LQKENI. V lost 3 bases to trimming and J lost 4 bases, with 15 bases between them. This clone was seen once. This TCR was recovered from a woman aged 30 to 39 with COVID-19, enrolled during active disease. The V call is TRBV18, the J call TRBJ1-1; D is ambiguous. Sequencing used peripheral blood. CDR3 sequence: CASSPLREQSTEAFF. The CDR3 nucleotides are TGTGCCAGCTCACCGCTACGGGAGCAGAGCACTGAAGCTTTCTTT. The variable domain in full, completed from reference TRBV18 and TRBJ1-1, reads NAGVMQNPRHLVRRRGQEARLRCSPMKGHSHVYWYRQLPEEGLKFMVYLQKENIIDESGMPKERFSAEFPKEGPSILRIQQVVRGDSAAYFCASSPLREQSTEAFFGQGTRLTVV.